Listed below are T cell receptor beta chains from one sample, sequenced in a study of T cell changes during pregnancy in multiple sclerosis. Profiled with immunoSEQ multiplex PCR; TCRdb holds only in-frame clones, not every one. The sample contains about 54,000 clones, approximately 91% of which appear only once. The material was peripheral blood, obtained after pregnancy. These TCRs come from a female donor in good health, enrolled as a control in a pregnancy study. The CDR3 runs from the conserved cysteine through the conserved F or W. The order of the fields is V gene, J gene, D gene, CDR3 DNA, CDR3 protein. The D gene is left open where the match is weak.

v_gene: TRBV7-9; j_gene: TRBJ2-7; d_gene: TRBD2; CDR3nt: TGTGCCAGCAGCTCGGAGGGGCTAGCGGGCCCCCAGTACTTC; CDR3aa: CASSSEGLAGPQYF
v_gene: TRBV5-4; j_gene: TRBJ2-7; d_gene: TRBD1; CDR3nt: TGTGCCAGCAGCTCATTCCGGGACAGCCCCTACGAGCAGTACTTC; CDR3aa: CASSSFRDSPYEQYF
v_gene: TRBV27; j_gene: TRBJ2-1; d_gene: .; CDR3nt: TGTGCCAGCAGCCTCCTAACCAACCTCAATGAGCAGTTCTTC; CDR3aa: CASSLLTNLNEQFF
v_gene: TRBV10-1; j_gene: TRBJ2-7; d_gene: TRBD2; CDR3nt: TGCGCCAGCAGTAGGGAACCTAGCGGGCCCTACGAGCAGTACTTC; CDR3aa: CASSREPSGPYEQYF
v_gene: TRBV7-9; j_gene: TRBJ1-4; d_gene: .; CDR3nt: TGTGCCAGCAGCTTATTTCCGCAGGTAGGAAAACTGTTTTTT; CDR3aa: CASSLFPQVGKLFF
v_gene: TRBV19; j_gene: TRBJ1-1; d_gene: .; CDR3nt: TGTGCCAGTAGCCTACGGGACACTGAAGCTTTCTTT; CDR3aa: CASSLRDTEAFF
v_gene: TRBV2; j_gene: TRBJ1-3; d_gene: .; CDR3nt: TGTGCCAGCAGTGAGGAGGTTGAAACCATATATTTT; CDR3aa: CASSEEVETIYF
v_gene: TRBV10-2; j_gene: TRBJ2-3; d_gene: .; CDR3nt: TGCGCCAGCAGTGGCCTAGCGTCCCCAGATACGCAGTATTTT; CDR3aa: CASSGLASPDTQYF
v_gene: TRBV5-6; j_gene: TRBJ1-5; d_gene: .; CDR3nt: TGTGCCAGCAGCTTCTTCAATCAGCCCCAGCATTTT; CDR3aa: CASSFFNQPQHF
v_gene: TRBV6-5; j_gene: TRBJ2-1; d_gene: .; CDR3nt: TGTGCCAGCAGTTACGGCTGGGGCCCCTACAATGAGCAGTTCTTC; CDR3aa: CASSYGWGPYNEQFF